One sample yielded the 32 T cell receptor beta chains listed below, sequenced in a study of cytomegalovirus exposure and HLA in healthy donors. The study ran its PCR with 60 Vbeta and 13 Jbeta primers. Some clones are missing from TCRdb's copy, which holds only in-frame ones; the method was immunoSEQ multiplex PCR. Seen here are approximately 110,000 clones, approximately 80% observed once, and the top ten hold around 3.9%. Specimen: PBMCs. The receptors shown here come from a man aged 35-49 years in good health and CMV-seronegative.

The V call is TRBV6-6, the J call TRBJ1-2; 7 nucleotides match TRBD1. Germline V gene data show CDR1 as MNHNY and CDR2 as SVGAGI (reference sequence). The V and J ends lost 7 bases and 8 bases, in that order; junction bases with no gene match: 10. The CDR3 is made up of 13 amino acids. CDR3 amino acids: CASIRGTLLGYTF. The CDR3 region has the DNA TGTGCCAGCATCAGGGGGACTCTCCTGGGCTACACCTTC.

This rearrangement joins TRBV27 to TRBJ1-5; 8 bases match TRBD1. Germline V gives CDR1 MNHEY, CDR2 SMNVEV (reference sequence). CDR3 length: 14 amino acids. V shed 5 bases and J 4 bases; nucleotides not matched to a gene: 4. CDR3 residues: CASSLTGVNQPQHF. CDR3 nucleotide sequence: TGTGCCAGCAGTCTGACAGGGGTGAATCAGCCCCAGCATTTT.

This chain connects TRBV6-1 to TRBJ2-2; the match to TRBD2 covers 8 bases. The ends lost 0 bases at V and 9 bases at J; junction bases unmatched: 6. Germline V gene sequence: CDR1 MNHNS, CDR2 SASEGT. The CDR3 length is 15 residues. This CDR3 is CASSEARGVRRELFF. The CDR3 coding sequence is TGTGCCAGCAGTGAAGCGCGGGGGGTGCGGAGGGAGCTGTTTTTT.

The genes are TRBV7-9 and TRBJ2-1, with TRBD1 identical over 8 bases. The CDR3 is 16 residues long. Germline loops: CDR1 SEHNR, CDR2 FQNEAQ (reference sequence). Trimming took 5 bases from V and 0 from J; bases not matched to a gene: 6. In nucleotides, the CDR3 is TGTGCCAGCAGCACCGACAGGGGCAGCTCCTACAATGAGCAGTTCTTC. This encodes CASSTDRGSSYNEQFF.

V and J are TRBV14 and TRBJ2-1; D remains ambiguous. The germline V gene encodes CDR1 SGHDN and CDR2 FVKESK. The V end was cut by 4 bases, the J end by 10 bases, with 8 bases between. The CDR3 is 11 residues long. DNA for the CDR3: TGTGCCAGCAGCCCCGCGTGGGAGCAGTTCTTC. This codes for CASSPAWEQFF.

CDR3 bases: TGTGCCAGCAGCCCAGAAGGACGGGTTCGGGATGAAGCTTTCTTT. As protein: CASSPEGRVRDEAFF. This chain joins TRBV7-8 and TRBJ1-1; D gene uncertain. There are 15 residues in the CDR3. Germline CDR1 reads SGHVS; CDR2 reads FQNEAQ. Trimming stripped 5 bases from V and 7 bases from J, with 20 bases between.

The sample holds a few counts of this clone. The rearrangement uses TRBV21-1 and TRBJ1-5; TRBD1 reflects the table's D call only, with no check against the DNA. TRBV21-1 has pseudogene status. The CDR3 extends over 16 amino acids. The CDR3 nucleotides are TGTGCCAGCAGCAAGACAGGGGAAGCGGGCAATCAGCCCCAGCATTTT. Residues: CASSKTGEAGNQPQHF.

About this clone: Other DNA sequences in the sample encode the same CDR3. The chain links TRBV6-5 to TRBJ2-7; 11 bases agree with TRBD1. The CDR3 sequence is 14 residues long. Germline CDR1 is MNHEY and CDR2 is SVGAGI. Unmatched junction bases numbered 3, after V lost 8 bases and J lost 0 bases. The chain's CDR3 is CASSGTGGSYEQYF. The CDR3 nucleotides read TGTGCCAGCTCCGGGACAGGGGGCTCCTACGAGCAGTACTTC.

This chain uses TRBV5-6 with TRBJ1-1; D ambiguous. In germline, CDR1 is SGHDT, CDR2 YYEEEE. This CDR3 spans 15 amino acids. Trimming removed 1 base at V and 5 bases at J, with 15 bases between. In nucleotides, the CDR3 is TGTGCCAGCAGCTTGTTGGAGGTAACTGGGACTGAAGCTTTCTTT. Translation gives CASSLLEVTGTEAFF.

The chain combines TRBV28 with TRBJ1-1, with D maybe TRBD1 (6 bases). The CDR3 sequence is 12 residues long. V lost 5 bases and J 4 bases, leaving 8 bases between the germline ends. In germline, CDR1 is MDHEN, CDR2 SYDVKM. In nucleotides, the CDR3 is TGTGCCAGCAGTGAGACAGGCACTGAAGCTTTCTTT. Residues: CASSETGTEAFF.

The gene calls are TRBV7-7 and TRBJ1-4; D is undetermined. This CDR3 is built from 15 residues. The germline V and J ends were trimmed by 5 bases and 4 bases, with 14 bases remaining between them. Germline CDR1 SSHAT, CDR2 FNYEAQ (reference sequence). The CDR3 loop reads CASSAGGGINEKLFF. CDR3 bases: TGTGCCAGCAGCGCGGGCGGTGGGATTAATGAAAAACTGTTTTTT.

As DNA, the CDR3 is TGTGCCAGCAGTTTGGGTAGGTTCGGACAGTACAATTCACCCCTCCACTTT. Translating it yields CASSLGRFGQYNSPLHF. V usage is TRBV28 and J usage is TRBJ1-6; TRBD1 is a possible D gene (6 bases). Germline V gives CDR1 MDHEN, CDR2 SYDVKM. Trimming removed 3 bases from V and 7 bases from J, with 19 bases in between. The CDR3 runs to 17 residues.

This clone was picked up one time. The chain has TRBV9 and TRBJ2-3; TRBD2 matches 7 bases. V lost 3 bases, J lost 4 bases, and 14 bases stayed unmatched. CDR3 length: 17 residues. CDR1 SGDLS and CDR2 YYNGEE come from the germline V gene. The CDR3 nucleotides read TGTGCCAGCAGCGAGAGAGAACCCGGGGGGTTGGCAGATACGCAGTATTTT. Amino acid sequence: CASSEREPGGLADTQYF.

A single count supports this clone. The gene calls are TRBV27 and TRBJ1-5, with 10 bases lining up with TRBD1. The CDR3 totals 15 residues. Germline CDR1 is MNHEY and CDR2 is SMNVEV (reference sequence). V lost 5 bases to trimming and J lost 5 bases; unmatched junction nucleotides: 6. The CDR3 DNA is TGTGCCAGCAGTGGCGGGACAGGGGCGTATCAGCCCCAGCATTTT. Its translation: CASSGGTGAYQPQHF.

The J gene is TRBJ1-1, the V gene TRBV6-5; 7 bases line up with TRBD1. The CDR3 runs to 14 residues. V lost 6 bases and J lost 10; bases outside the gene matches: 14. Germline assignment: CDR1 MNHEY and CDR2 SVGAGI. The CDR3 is CASRGRQGESLAFF. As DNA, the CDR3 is TGTGCCAGCAGGGGGAGACAGGGAGAATCGTTAGCTTTCTTT.

CDR3 nucleotides: TGTGCCAGCAGTTACTCGGCAGGGGGAATAAATGGCTACACCTTC. This sequence encodes CASSYSAGGINGYTF. The rearrangement joins TRBV6-5 to TRBJ1-2; 7 nucleotides match TRBD1. The V gene end was trimmed by 0 bases and the J gene end by 6 bases; junction bases not matched to a gene: 7. CDR3 size: 15 residues. The germline V gene encodes CDR1 MNHEY and CDR2 SVGAGI.

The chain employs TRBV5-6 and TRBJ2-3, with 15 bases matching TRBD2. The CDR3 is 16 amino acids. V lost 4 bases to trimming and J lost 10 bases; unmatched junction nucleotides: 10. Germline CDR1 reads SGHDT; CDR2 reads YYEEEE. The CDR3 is CASSLRTSGGAWAQYF. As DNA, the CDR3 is TGTGCCAGCAGCCTCCGGACTAGCGGGGGGGCGTGGGCGCAGTATTTT.

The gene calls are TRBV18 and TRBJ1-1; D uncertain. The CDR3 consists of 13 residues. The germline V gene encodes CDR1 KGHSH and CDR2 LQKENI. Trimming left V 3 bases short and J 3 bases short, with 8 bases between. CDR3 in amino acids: CASSPVIYTEAFF. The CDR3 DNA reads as TGTGCCAGCTCACCTGTTATCTACACTGAAGCTTTCTTT.

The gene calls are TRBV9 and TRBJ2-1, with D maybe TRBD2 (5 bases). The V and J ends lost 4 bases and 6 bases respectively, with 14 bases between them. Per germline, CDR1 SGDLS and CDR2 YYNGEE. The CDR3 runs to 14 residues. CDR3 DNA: TGTGCCAGCAGCCCCCGGGAAGGAGGCAATGAGCAGTTCTTC. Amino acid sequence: CASSPREGGNEQFF.

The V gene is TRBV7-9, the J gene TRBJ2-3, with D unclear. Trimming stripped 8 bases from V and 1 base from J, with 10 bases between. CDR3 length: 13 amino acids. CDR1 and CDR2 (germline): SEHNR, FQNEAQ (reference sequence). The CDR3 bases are TGTGCCAGCGCGTTGCGAGGCACAGATACGCAGTATTTT. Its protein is CASALRGTDTQYF.

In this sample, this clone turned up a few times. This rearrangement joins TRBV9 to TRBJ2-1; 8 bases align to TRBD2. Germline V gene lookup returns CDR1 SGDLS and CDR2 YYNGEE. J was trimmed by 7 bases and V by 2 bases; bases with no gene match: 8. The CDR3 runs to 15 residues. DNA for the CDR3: TGTGCCAGCAGCGTGGAAACGGGGGGGACGAATGAGCAGTTCTTC. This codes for CASSVETGGTNEQFF.

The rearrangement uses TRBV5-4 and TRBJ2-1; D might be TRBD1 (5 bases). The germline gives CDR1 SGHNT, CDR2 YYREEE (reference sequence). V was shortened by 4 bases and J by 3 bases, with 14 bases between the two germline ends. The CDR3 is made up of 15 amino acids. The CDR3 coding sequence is TGTGCCAGCAGCCCTACAGGCCTCCTCTACAATGAGCAGTTCTTC. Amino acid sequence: CASSPTGLLYNEQFF.

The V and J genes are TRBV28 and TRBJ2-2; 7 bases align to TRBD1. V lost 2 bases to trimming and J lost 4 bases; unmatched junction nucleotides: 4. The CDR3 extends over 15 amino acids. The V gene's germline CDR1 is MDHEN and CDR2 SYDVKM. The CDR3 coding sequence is TGTGCCAGCAGTTTAACCACAGGGGTCACCGGGGAGCTGTTTTTT. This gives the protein CASSLTTGVTGELFF.

CDR3 nucleotides: TGCGCCAGCAGCCGACAAGAGTTTGGGGAGCTGTTTTTT. It is translated as CASSRQEFGELFF. This chain joins TRBV5-1 and TRBJ2-2; D ambiguous. The CDR3 loop spans 13 amino acids. Germline CDR1 and CDR2: SGHRS and YFSETQ. V dropped 4 bases and J dropped 8 bases, with 12 bases sitting between them.

CDR3 coding DNA: TGTGCCAGCAGCGCAGGGGGAGGAAACACCATATATTTT. This codes for CASSAGGGNTIYF. The rearrangement joins TRBV9 to TRBJ1-3, with 7 bases lining up with TRBD1. CDR3 length: 13 amino acids. V lost 3 bases, J lost 4 bases, and 1 base stayed unmatched. Germline CDR1 SGDLS, CDR2 YYNGEE.

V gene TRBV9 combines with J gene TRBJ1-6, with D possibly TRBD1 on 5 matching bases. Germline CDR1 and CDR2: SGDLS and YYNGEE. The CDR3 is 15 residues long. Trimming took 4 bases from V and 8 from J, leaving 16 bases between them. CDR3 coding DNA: TGTGCCAGCAGCTCCACGGGGGGGGAGGATTCACCCCTCCACTTT. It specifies CASSSTGGEDSPLHF.

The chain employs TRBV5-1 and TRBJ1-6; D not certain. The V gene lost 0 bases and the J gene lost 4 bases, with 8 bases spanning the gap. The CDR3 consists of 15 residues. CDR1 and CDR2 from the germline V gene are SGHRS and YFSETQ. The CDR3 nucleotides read TGCGCCAGCAGCTTGGGAGGGATTTATAATTCACCCCTCCACTTT. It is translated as CASSLGGIYNSPLHF.

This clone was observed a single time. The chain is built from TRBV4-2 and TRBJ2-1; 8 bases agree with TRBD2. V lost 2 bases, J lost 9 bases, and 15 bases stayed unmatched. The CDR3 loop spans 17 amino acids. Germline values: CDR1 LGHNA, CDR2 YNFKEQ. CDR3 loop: CASSQPGGGPAKPEQFF. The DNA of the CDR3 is TGTGCCAGCAGCCAACCGGGGGGGGGCCCTGCTAAGCCTGAGCAGTTCTTC.

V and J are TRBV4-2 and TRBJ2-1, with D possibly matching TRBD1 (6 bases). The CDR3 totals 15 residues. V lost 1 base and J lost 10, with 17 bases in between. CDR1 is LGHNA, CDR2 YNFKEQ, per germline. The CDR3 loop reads CASSQVEQGPLEQFF. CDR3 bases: TGTGCCAGCAGCCAAGTTGAACAGGGACCGTTGGAGCAGTTCTTC.

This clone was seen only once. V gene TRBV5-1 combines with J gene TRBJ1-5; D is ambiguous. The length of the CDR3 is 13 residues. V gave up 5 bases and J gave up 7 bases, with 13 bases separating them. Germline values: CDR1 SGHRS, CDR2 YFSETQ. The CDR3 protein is CASRRETGQPQHF. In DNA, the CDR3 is TGCGCCAGCAGACGGGAGACGGGGCAGCCCCAGCATTTT. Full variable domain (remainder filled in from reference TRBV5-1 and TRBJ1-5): KAGVTQTPRYLIKTRGQQVTLSCSPISGHRSVSWYQQTPGQGLQFLFEYFSETQRNKGNFPGRFSGRQFSNSRSEMNVSTLELGDSALYLCASRRETGQPQHFGDGTRLSIL.

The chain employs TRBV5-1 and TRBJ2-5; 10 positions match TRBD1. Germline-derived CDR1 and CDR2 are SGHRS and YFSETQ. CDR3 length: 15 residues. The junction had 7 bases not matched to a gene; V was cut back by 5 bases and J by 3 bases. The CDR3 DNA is TGCGCCAGCAGTCGCACCGGGACAGGGGAAGAGACCCAGTACTTC. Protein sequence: CASSRTGTGEETQYF.

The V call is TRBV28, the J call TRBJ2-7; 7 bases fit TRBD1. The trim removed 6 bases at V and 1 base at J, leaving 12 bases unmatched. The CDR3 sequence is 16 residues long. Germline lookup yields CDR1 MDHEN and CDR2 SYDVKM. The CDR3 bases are TGTGCCAGCAGGATCTCGGTGGGGGACAGATCCTACGAGCAGTACTTC. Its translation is CASRISVGDRSYEQYF.